The rows below give T cell receptor beta chains drawn from one sample of a study of CD8+CD57+ T cells in acquired aplastic anemia. TCRdb reprocessed the reads with MiXCR, giving one entry per CDR3 protein. The sample consists of around 170,000 distinct CDR3 sequences, less than 60% of them appearing once. The sample consisted of sorted CD4+, CD8+, or CD8+CD57+ T cells (not recorded which) from PBMCs. All receptors derive from a human donor with aplastic anemia. CDR3s include the opening cysteine and the closing phenylalanine or tryptophan. Fields, in order: clone size, V gene, D gene, J gene, CDR3 DNA, CDR3 protein. D genes are given only for firm matches. Part of the rows lack a size; the others show once, few, many or a class for expanded clones.

.	TRBV15	TRBD1	TRBJ2-3	TGTGCCACCAGCCGGGGGACAGGCTCCTACAATGAGCAGTATTTT	CATSRGTGSYNEQYF
.	TRBV2	.	TRBJ2-6	TGTGCCAGCGGGATGTTGAGGACCCGAATCTCTGGGGCTAACGTCCTGACTTTC	CASGMLRTRISGANVLTF
many	TRBV5-6	TRBD2	TRBJ2-5	TGTGCCAGCAGCGACCGACTAGCGGGAGGGGGGGGGACCCAGTACTTC	CASSDRLAGGGGTQYF
many	TRBV5-1	TRBD2	TRBJ2-1	TGCGCCAGCAGCTTGGAGGCGGGGGGCTTTTACAATGAGCAGTTCTTC	CASSLEAGGFYNEQFF
.	TRBV10-3	.	TRBJ2-1	TGTGCCATCAGTCTGGCTAGTCGTTACAATGAGCAGTTCTTC	CAISLASRYNEQFF
many	TRBV7-8	.	TRBJ2-5	TGTGCCAGCACCCTCTGGGCGTGGAAAGAGACCCAGTACTTC	CASTLWAWKETQYF
many	TRBV4-3	.	TRBJ1-1	TGCGCCAGCAGCCAAGATTGGGCAGTGAACACTGAAGCTTTCTTT	CASSQDWAVNTEAFF
few	TRBV7-6	.	TRBJ1-6	TGTGCCAGCAGCTATGGACCGAATTCACCCCTCCACTTT	CASSYGPNSPLHF
many	TRBV7-6	.	TRBJ2-2	TGTGCCAGCAGCTTATATGGGAGGAGGAACGGGGAGCTGTTTTTT	CASSLYGRRNGELFF
few	TRBV15	TRBD2	TRBJ2-1	TGTGCCACCAGCAGAGACACTAGCGCCTACAATGAGCAGTTCTTC	CATSRDTSAYNEQFF
few	TRBV19	TRBD1	TRBJ2-7	TGTGCCAGCCGGACAGGGGTGTCGTACGAGCAGTACTTC	CASRTGVSYEQYF
many	TRBV6-1	TRBD1	TRBJ1-2	TGTGCCAGCAGTGAGGACAGGTGGGCGCTCTATGGCTACACCTTC	CASSEDRWALYGYTF
.	TRBV25-1	.	TRBJ2-2	TGTGCCATCAGTGCCCGTTCCGCGAACACCGGGGAGCTGTTTTTT	CAISARSANTGELFF
.	TRBV29-1	TRBD2	TRBJ2-3	TGCAGCGTTGAAGGGCCTAGCGGGAGTAGGAGAGATACGCAGTATTTT	CSVEGPSGSRRDTQYF
few	TRBV29-1	TRBD1	TRBJ1-1	TGCAGCGTTATACAGGGGGATGGTACTGAAGCTTTCTTT	CSVIQGDGTEAFF
many	TRBV9	TRBD2	TRBJ2-5	TGTGCCAGCAGCGTTAGCGGGGGGCCGCAAGAGACCCAGTACTTC	CASSVSGGPQETQYF
once	TRBV19	.	TRBJ1-1	TGTGCCAGTAGTAGGGGGGAAGCTTTCTTT	CASSRGEAFF
.	TRBV7-2	TRBD1	TRBJ1-2	TGTGCCAGCAGCTTAGAAGGGGGCCAGTTCGGCTACACCTTC	CASSLEGGQFGYTF
many	TRBV19	.	TRBJ1-4	TGTGCCAGTACTAGGGGAAATGAAAAACTGTTTTTT	CASTRGNEKLFF
many	TRBV6-1	TRBD1	TRBJ2-5	TGTGCCAGCAGTTTTGGGCAGGGGGCGAGTGAGACCCAGTACTTC	CASSFGQGASETQYF
.	TRBV6-1	TRBD1	TRBJ2-5	TGTGCCAGCAGTAGACAGGGGGCGATGGTGGAGACCCAGTACTTC	CASSRQGAMVETQYF
.	TRBV29-1	.	TRBJ1-2	TGCAGCGTTCTCCCCGCGGCCTACTATGGCTACACCTTC	CSVLPAAYYGYTF
many	TRBV6-6	TRBD1	TRBJ2-3	TGTGCCAGCAGTCTTAAGGGACAGTACACAGATACGCAGTATTTT	CASSLKGQYTDTQYF
.	TRBV15	TRBD1	TRBJ1-5	TGTGCCACCAGCAGAGTAGGGACAGGGGGAAATCAGCCCCAGCATTTT	CATSRVGTGGNQPQHF
many	TRBV7-3	.	TRBJ2-2	TGTGCCAGCAGCCCCTCCCCTGTCGGGGAGCTGTTTTTT	CASSPSPVGELFF
many	TRBV5-4	.	TRBJ2-7	TGTGCCAGCAGCCCGGTTGGGAGTGCCGAGCAGTACTTC	CASSPVGSAEQYF
few	TRBV6-5	TRBD1	TRBJ1-1	TGTGCCAGCAGTTCAACCTTACAGGGGTCGGTTTTCTTT	CASSSTLQGSVFF
.	TRBV7-2	TRBD1	TRBJ1-2	TGTGCCAGCAGAACACAGGGGGCGTATGGCTACACCTTC	CASRTQGAYGYTF
once	TRBV12-3/TRBV12-4	TRBD2	TRBJ2-1	TGTGCCAGCAGTTTAGGGCTAGCGGGGGCATACAATGAGCAGTTCTTC	CASSLGLAGAYNEQFF
many	TRBV6-2/TRBV6-3	.	TRBJ2-7	TGTGCCAGCAGTTATGGGGGCCCCGGCGAGCAGTACTTC	CASSYGGPGEQYF
.	TRBV2	TRBD2	TRBJ2-1	TGTGCCAGCAGTCTAGCGGGGGACAATGAGCAGTTCTTC	CASSLAGDNEQFF
few	TRBV7-9	.	TRBJ1-1	TGTGCCAGCAGTTCCCAGTTAGCTTTCTTT	CASSSQLAFF
many	TRBV20-1	TRBD1	TRBJ1-1	TGCAGTGCTAGAGATCCAGGACAGGGGAACACTGAAGCTTTCTTT	CSARDPGQGNTEAFF